The 15 T cell receptor beta chains below come from one sample, sequenced in a study of shared clonotypes between healthy human individuals. The data were produced by immunoSEQ multiplex PCR, yet TCRdb's version contains in-frame clones alone and is incomplete. The top ten clones hold 12% of a sample with a few hundred thousand clones, more than 70% of them seen once. Specimen: PBMCs. The receptors were sampled from a woman aged 40 to 50 in good health. Some clones in this sample may be carry-over from other donors' samples.

The chain recombines TRBV5-4 with TRBJ2-7; D may match TRBD1 or TRBD2 (6 bases each). This CDR3 comprises 15 residues. The V end lost 2 bases, the J end lost 1 base, and 13 bases lay between the germline ends. Germline assignment: CDR1 SGHNT and CDR2 YYREEE (reference sequence). CDR3 sequence (DNA): TGTGCCAGCAGCTTACCGGGGGCAAGGTCCTACGAGCAGTACTTC. Protein product: CASSLPGARSYEQYF.

In the case of this clone: This sample includes further DNA sequences coding for the same CDR3. This chain connects TRBV5-4 to TRBJ2-5, with D perhaps matching TRBD2 (5 bases). The CDR3 extends over 13 amino acids. Trimming shortened V by 0 bases and J by 5 bases, and 8 bases separated the two germline ends. In germline, CDR1 is SGHNT, CDR2 YYREEE (reference sequence). CDR3 coding DNA: TGTGCCAGCAGCTTGGAGGGAGTCGAGACCCAGTACTTC. Protein product: CASSLEGVETQYF.

DNA for the CDR3: TGTGCCAGCAGCTTAGGAGGGTTCGGGACAGGGCTGGATGAGCAGTTCTTC. Translating it yields CASSLGGFGTGLDEQFF. V usage is TRBV7-2 and J usage is TRBJ2-1; 9 nucleotides agree with TRBD1. This CDR3 comprises 17 residues. With 1 base clipped from V and 8 bases from J, the junction kept 12 bases outside the gene matches. Germline V gene lookup returns CDR1 SGHTA and CDR2 FQGNSA.

As regards this clone: A far larger clone is one nucleotide away, so this likely arose from a read error. This chain uses TRBV7-3 with TRBJ2-2; either TRBD1 or TRBD2 may supply D (5 bases each). The CDR3 sequence is 13 residues long. Germline V gene sequence: CDR1 SGHTA, CDR2 FQGTGA. The CDR3, as DNA: TGTGCCAGCAACTTAATGGGGGCCGGGGAGCTGTTTTTT. Translated, it gives CASNLMGAGELFF.

This clone came up once. The chain couples TRBV28 to TRBJ2-6, with 9 positions matching TRBD1. The length of the CDR3 is 20 residues. CDR1 is MDHEN and CDR2 is SYDVKM in the germline V gene. V lost 1 base to trimming and J lost 1 base; unmatched junction nucleotides: 11. The CDR3 bases are TGTGCCAGCAGTTTATCTTCTAGGGACAGGGCCAGGTCTGGGGCCAACGTCCTGACTTTC. Amino acid sequence: CASSLSSRDRARSGANVLTF.

V and J are TRBV29-1 and TRBJ2-5; a weak D match, TRBD1 (6 bases). V lost 5 bases and J 1 base, leaving 11 bases between the germline ends. Looked up from germline, CDR1 is SQVTM and CDR2 is ANQGSEA. This CDR3 has 13 residues. Here the CDR3 DNA reads TGCAGCGTTCAGGGACAACGCCAAGAGACCCAGTACTTC. Amino acids: CSVQGQRQETQYF.

This clone has a single count. The rearrangement uses TRBV5-4 and TRBJ2-5; D gene uncertain. Germline loops: CDR1 SGHNT, CDR2 YYREEE (reference sequence). CDR3 length: 13 residues. Trimming took 0 bases from V and 5 from J, leaving 8 bases between them. CDR3 loop: CASSLGLGETQYF. As DNA, the CDR3 is TGTGCCAGCAGCTTGGGCCTAGGGGAGACCCAGTACTTC. Full variable domain (remainder filled in from reference TRBV5-4 and TRBJ2-5): ETGVTQSPTHLIKTRGQQVTLRCSSQSGHNTVSWYQQALGQGPQFIFQYYREEENGRGNFPPRFSGLQFPNYSSELNVNALELDDSALYLCASSLGLGETQYFGPGTRLLVL.

V is TRBV7-3 and J is TRBJ2-3, with 9 bases that match TRBD1. Germline values: CDR1 SGHTA, CDR2 FQGTGA. The V and J ends lost 3 bases and 3 bases, in that order; junction bases with no gene match: 7. This CDR3 spans 16 amino acids. CDR3 DNA sequence: TGTGCCAGCAGCTTGGGCAGGGACAGGGTGACAGATACGCAGTATTTT. Amino acids: CASSLGRDRVTDTQYF.

This chain connects TRBV18 to TRBJ1-1; 9 bases map to TRBD1. The CDR3 consists of 16 residues. With V trimmed by 6 bases and J by 4 bases, 12 bases remained unmatched. Germline lookup yields CDR1 KGHSH and CDR2 LQKENI. CDR3 sequence reads: CASSSSGTGTGTEAFF. CDR3 nucleotide sequence: TGTGCCAGCTCCTCCTCTGGGACAGGGACGGGCACTGAAGCTTTCTTT.

The chain employs TRBV7-2 and TRBJ1-2; no reliable D call. The length of the CDR3 is 13 residues. Germline values: CDR1 SGHTA, CDR2 FQGNSA. V lost 0 bases and J lost 3, with 5 bases in between. The CDR3 sequence: CASSLAQDYGYTF. The CDR3 nucleotides are TGTGCCAGCAGCTTAGCCCAGGACTATGGCTACACCTTC.

This clone showed up just a few times. The rearrangement uses TRBV6-5 and TRBJ1-4; D might be TRBD1 (6 bases). The CDR3 consists of 15 residues. V shed 5 bases and J shed 6 bases, with 16 bases lying between them. Per the germline V gene, CDR1 is MNHEY and CDR2 is SVGAGI. The CDR3 coding sequence is TGTGCCAGCAGTACCGTGGGGGCGCCGGATGAAAAACTGTTTTTT. Encoded protein: CASSTVGAPDEKLFF.

The V call is TRBV29-1, the J call TRBJ2-5; no clear D. Trimming cost V 6 bases and J 0 bases, with 5 bases left between them. Germline lookup yields CDR1 SQVTM and CDR2 ANQGSEA. The CDR3 covers 11 residues. In DNA, the CDR3 is TGCAGCGTGGTAGACCAAGAGACCCAGTACTTC. Translating gives CSVVDQETQYF. Complete variable domain (other parts from reference TRBV29-1 and TRBJ2-5): SAVISQKPSRDICQRGTSLTIQCQVDSQVTMMFWYRQQPGQSLTLIATANQGSEATYESGFVIDKFPISRPNLTFSTLTVSNMSPEDSSIYLCSVVDQETQYFGPGTRLLVL.

V and J are TRBV6-1 and TRBJ1-1; D call uncertain. V lost 1 base, J lost 11 bases, and 14 bases lay in between. Germline-derived CDR1 and CDR2 are MNHNS and SASEGT. This CDR3 region has 13 residues. CDR3: CASSEESGSRAFF. In nucleotides, the CDR3 is TGTGCCAGCAGTGAAGAATCGGGGTCTCGGGCTTTCTTT.

The chain links TRBV7-2 to TRBJ2-2; 11 bases align to TRBD2. The junction had 6 bases not matched to a gene; V was cut back by 6 bases and J by 3 bases. The CDR3 covers 16 residues. The germline V gene has CDR1 SGHTA and CDR2 FQGNSA. CDR3 in DNA: TGTGCCAGCAGTAGGGCGGGACTAGCGGACACCGGGGAGCTGTTTTTT. Its protein product is CASSRAGLADTGELFF.

As concerns this clone: Just one base apart from a much larger clone, this may be a read error. This specimen includes other DNA sequences encoding the same CDR3. The chain combines TRBV6-6 with TRBJ2-7, with 7 positions matching TRBD2. Per the germline V gene, CDR1 is MNHNY and CDR2 is SVGAGI (reference sequence). This CDR3 comprises 14 residues. The ends lost 7 bases at V and 3 bases at J; junction bases unmatched: 9. CDR3 sequence: CASMMETGGYEQYF. The CDR3 nucleotides read TGTGCCAGCATGATGGAGACGGGGGGCTACGAGCAGTACTTC.